A selection of T cell receptor beta chains follows, all from one sample in a study of technical replicates of blood from a handful of donors. Clones were read by immunoSEQ multiplex PCR, and TCRdb kept only the in-frame ones, dropping some. Seen here are tens of thousands of clones, about 90% observed once, and the top ten hold under 0.55%. Sample: T cells isolated from PBMCs. These receptors all stem from a human donor in good health. Both conserved end residues are part of each CDR3. The D gene is left open where the match is weak. Size tells how often a clone was seen (once, few, many) or the class of an expanded clone, and some rows leave it out.

abundance: -; v_gene: TRBV11-3; d_gene: TRBD1; j_gene: TRBJ1-2; CDR3aa: CASSSQVAENRGLNYGYTF
abundance: -; v_gene: TRBV27; d_gene: -; j_gene: TRBJ2-6; CDR3aa: CASSFKYDFSGANVLTF
abundance: -; v_gene: TRBV7-2; d_gene: TRBD2; j_gene: TRBJ2-4; CDR3aa: CASSFLAGTNNIQYF
abundance: -; v_gene: TRBV6-5; d_gene: -; j_gene: TRBJ2-7; CDR3aa: CASSREIMTRREQYF
abundance: -; v_gene: TRBV18; d_gene: TRBD1; j_gene: TRBJ2-7; CDR3aa: CASSLRQGSYEQYF
abundance: -; v_gene: TRBV5-1; d_gene: -; j_gene: TRBJ2-3; CDR3aa: CASSLGPGTDTQYF
abundance: once; v_gene: TRBV30; d_gene: -; j_gene: TRBJ1-1; CDR3aa: CAWNRAVGTEAFF
abundance: few; v_gene: TRBV27; d_gene: -; j_gene: TRBJ1-4; CDR3aa: CASSLRGSVPEKLFF
abundance: -; v_gene: TRBV6-6; d_gene: TRBD1; j_gene: TRBJ2-7; CDR3aa: CASKGTGTYEQYF
abundance: -; v_gene: TRBV28; d_gene: -; j_gene: TRBJ1-5; CDR3aa: CASRDTNQPQHF
abundance: few; v_gene: TRBV14; d_gene: -; j_gene: TRBJ2-2; CDR3aa: CASSQGWGQNTGELFF
abundance: -; v_gene: TRBV11-2; d_gene: TRBD2; j_gene: TRBJ2-7; CDR3aa: CASSVRTSADYEQYF